Listed here are 4 T cell receptor beta chains from one sample, sequenced in a study of control samples from healthy donors and cancer patients. The assay was immunoSEQ multiplex PCR, and TCRdb's table has in-frame clones only and misses some. The sample gives 150,000 to 200,000 clones, roughly 92% of which show up once; 0.65% to 0.85% is in the top ten. Sequenced input: blood. These receptors came from a woman aged 25-40 years in good health.

This clone showed up just once. The chain uses TRBV4-2 and TRBJ2-7, with 7 bases fitting TRBD2. The CDR3 totals 15 residues. Germline values: CDR1 LGHNA, CDR2 YNFKEQ. The V gene end was trimmed by 0 bases and the J gene end by 6 bases; junction bases not matched to a gene: 8. The CDR3, as DNA: TGTGCCAGCAGCCAAGAGAGGGACTACCTCCCCGAGCAGTACTTC. Its protein is CASSQERDYLPEQYF.

V and J are TRBV2 and TRBJ2-2; D could derive from TRBD1 or TRBD2 (5 bases each). The CDR3 spans 15 residues. V was cut by 4 bases and J by 4 bases, with 13 bases left in between. Germline CDR1 reads SNHLY; CDR2 reads FYNNEI. The CDR3 region is CASSGKGTTTGELFF. For the CDR3, the DNA is TGTGCCAGCAGTGGGAAGGGGACCACCACCGGGGAGCTGTTTTTT.

This clone was recorded once. The chain carries TRBV7-2 and TRBJ1-2; unclear D gene. Germline V gene data show CDR1 as SGHTA and CDR2 as FQGNSA. The CDR3 totals 13 residues. V was pared by 7 bases and J by 6 bases, with 15 bases between. The CDR3 spells CASTYGILDGYTF. DNA for the CDR3: TGTGCCAGCACCTACGGGATCCTGGATGGCTACACCTTC.

The chain uses TRBV20-1 and TRBJ1-5; no definite D call. V dropped 7 bases and J dropped 6 bases, with 4 bases sitting between them. The CDR3 sequence is 9 residues long. Germline V gene lookup returns CDR1 DFQATT and CDR2 SNEGSKA (reference sequence). CDR3 bases: TGCAGTGGGGGTCAGCCCCAGCATTTT. Protein sequence: CSGGQPQHF.